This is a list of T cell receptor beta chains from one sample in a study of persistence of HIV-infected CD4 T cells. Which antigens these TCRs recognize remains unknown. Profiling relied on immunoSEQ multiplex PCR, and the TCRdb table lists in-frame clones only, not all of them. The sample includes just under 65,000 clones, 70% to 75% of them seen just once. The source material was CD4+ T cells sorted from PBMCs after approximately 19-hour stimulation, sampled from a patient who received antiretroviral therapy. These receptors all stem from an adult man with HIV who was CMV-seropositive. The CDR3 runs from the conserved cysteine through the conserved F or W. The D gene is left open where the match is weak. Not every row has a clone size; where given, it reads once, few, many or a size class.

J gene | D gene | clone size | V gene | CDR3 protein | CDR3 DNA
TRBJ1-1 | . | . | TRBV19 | CASSTTGNTEAFF | TGTGCCAGTAGTACCACAGGGAACACTGAAGCTTTCTTT
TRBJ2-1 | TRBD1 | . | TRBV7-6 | CASSLAPRTGDEQFF | TGTGCCAGCAGCTTAGCGCCCCGGACAGGGGATGAGCAGTTCTTC
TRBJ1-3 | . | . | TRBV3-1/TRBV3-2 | CASSQGTRISGNTIYF | TGTGCCAGCAGCCAGGGGACAAGGATCTCTGGAAACACCATATATTTT
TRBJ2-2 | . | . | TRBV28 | CASSLGGTNTGELFF | TGTGCCAGCAGTTTAGGGGGGACGAACACCGGGGAGCTGTTTTTT
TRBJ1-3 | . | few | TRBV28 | CASSRASISGNTIYF | TGTGCCAGCAGCAGGGCATCCATCTCTGGAAACACCATATATTTT
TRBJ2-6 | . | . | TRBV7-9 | CASSYWTTAGANVLTF | TGTGCCAGCAGCTACTGGACAACGGCTGGGGCCAACGTCCTGACTTTC
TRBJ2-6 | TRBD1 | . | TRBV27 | CASKLSGQRAGANVLTF | TGTGCCAGCAAACTATCGGGACAGAGGGCCGGGGCCAACGTCCTGACTTTC
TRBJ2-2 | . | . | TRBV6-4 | CASSDATGTSNTGELFF | TGTGCCAGCAGTGACGCAACCGGGACATCGAACACCGGGGAGCTGTTTTTT
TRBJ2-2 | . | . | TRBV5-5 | CASSVTTAYPGELFF | TGTGCCAGCAGCGTAACGACGGCCTATCCCGGGGAGCTGTTTTTT
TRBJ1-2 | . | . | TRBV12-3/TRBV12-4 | CASSFAREGYTF | TGTGCCAGCAGTTTCGCGAGGGAAGGCTACACCTTC
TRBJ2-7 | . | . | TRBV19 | CASSHAGSSYEQYF | TGTGCCAGTAGTCACGCAGGGAGCTCCTACGAGCAGTACTTC
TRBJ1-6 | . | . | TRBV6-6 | CASSPAFRGDNSPLHF | TGTGCCAGCAGTCCCGCGTTCCGGGGCGATAATTCACCCCTCCACTTT
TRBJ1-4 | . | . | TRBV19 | CASKMGSTNEKLFF | TGTGCCAGTAAAATGGGGTCAACTAATGAAAAACTGTTTTTT
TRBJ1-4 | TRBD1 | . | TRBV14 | CASSPPGQFNEKLFF | TGTGCCAGCAGCCCTCCGGGACAGTTTAATGAAAAACTGTTTTTT
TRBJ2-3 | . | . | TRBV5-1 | CASSLEGFTRYF | TGCGCCAGCAGCTTGGAAGGGTTTACACGGTATTTT
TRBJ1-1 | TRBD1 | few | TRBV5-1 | CASSFGQGESAFF | TGCGCCAGCAGCTTTGGACAGGGCGAGAGTGCTTTCTTT
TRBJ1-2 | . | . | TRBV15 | CATSRGVGGHHTYTF | TGTGCCACCAGCAGAGGGGTTGGGGGCCACCACACCTACACCTTC
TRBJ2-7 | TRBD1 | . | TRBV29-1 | CSVDRGPDEQYF | TGCAGCGTGGACAGGGGGCCGGACGAGCAGTACTTC
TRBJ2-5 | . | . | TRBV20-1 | CSASGRTQETQYF | TGCAGTGCTAGTGGGAGGACCCAAGAGACCCAGTACTTC
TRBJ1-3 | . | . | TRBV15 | CATSRGRSGNTIYF | TGTGCCACCAGCAGAGGAAGAAGCGGAAACACCATATATTTT
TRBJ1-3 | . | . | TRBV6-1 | CASSEKAWKGFGNTIYF | TGTGCCAGCAGTGAAAAAGCGTGGAAAGGGTTCGGAAACACCATATATTTT
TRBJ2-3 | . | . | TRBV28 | CATFPGDTDTQYF | TGTGCCACCTTCCCTGGTGACACAGATACGCAGTATTTT
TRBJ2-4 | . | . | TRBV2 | CASSEQGIAKNIQYF | TGTGCCAGCAGTGAACAGGGGATAGCCAAAAACATTCAGTACTTC
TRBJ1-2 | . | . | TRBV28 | CASSTDYGYTF | TGTGCCAGCAGTACCGACTATGGCTACACCTTC
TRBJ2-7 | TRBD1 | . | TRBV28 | CASRETGTGPREQYF | TGTGCCAGCAGAGAAACCGGGACAGGGCCTCGTGAGCAGTACTTC
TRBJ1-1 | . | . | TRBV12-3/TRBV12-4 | CASSPLRVSEAFF | TGTGCCAGCAGCCCACTCCGTGTCTCTGAAGCTTTCTTT
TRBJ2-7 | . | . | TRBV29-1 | CSVLMGGAWEQYF | TGCAGCGTCCTGATGGGGGGGGCGTGGGAGCAGTACTTC
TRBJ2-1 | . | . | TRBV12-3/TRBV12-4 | CASSLRVGNEQFF | TGTGCCAGCAGTTTGCGGGTCGGGAACGAGCAGTTCTTC
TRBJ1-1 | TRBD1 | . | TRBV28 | CASSFPAGVAGQGAFF | TGTGCCAGCAGTTTCCCAGCAGGGGTCGCGGGACAGGGAGCTTTCTTT
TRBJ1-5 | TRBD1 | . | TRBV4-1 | CASSHGQGDNQPQHF | TGCGCCAGCAGCCATGGACAGGGGGACAATCAGCCCCAGCATTTT
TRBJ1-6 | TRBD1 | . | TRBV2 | CASSDRGSSYNSPLHF | TGTGCCAGCAGTGACAGGGGGAGCTCCTATAATTCACCCCTCCACTTT
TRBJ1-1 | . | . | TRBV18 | CASSPQGWITEAFF | TGTGCCAGCTCGCCACAGGGATGGATCACTGAAGCTTTCTTT
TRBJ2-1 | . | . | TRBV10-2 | CASSEFGGEQFF | TGCGCCAGCAGTGAGTTCGGTGGTGAGCAGTTCTTC
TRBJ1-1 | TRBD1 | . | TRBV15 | CATSKKDRLNTEAFF | TGTGCCACCAGCAAGAAGGACAGGTTGAACACTGAAGCTTTCTTT
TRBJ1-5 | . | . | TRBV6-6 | CASSYSGHFQPQHF | TGTGCCAGCAGTTACTCGGGCCATTTCCAGCCCCAGCATTTT
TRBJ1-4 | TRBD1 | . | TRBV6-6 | CASSITRGSNEKLFF | TGTGCCAGCAGTATCACCAGGGGGTCGAATGAAAAACTGTTTTTT
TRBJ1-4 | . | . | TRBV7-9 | CASSPYRAGGKLFF | TGTGCCAGCAGCCCCTACCGTGCAGGCGGAAAACTGTTTTTT
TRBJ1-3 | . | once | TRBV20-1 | CSASANRPGNTIYF | TGCAGTGCTAGTGCGAACCGCCCAGGAAACACCATATATTTT
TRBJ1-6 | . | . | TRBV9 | CASSAGNSNSPLHF | TGTGCCAGCAGCGCAGGGAACTCTAATTCACCCCTCCACTTT
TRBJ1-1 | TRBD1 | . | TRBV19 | CASNARGQVRHTEAFF | TGTGCCAGTAACGCCAGGGGGCAGGTTCGCCACACTGAAGCTTTCTTT
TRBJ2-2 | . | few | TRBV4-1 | CASTPHGRNTGELFF | TGCGCCAGCACCCCCCACGGTCGCAACACCGGGGAGCTGTTTTTT
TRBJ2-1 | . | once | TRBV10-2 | CASSQDSGTQFF | TGCGCCAGCAGTCAGGACAGCGGAACTCAGTTCTTC
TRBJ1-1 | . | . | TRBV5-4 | CASSLDGTEAFF | TGTGCCAGCAGCTTGGACGGTACTGAAGCTTTCTTT
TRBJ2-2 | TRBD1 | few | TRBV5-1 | CASSFGQGDTGELFF | TGCGCCAGCAGTTTCGGACAGGGGGACACCGGGGAGCTGTTTTTT
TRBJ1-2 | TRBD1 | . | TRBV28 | CASSLGDRGGFGYTF | TGTGCCAGCAGTTTGGGGGACAGGGGAGGGTTTGGCTACACCTTC
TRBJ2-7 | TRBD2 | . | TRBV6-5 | CASMVSGGDRYEQYF | TGTGCCAGCATGGTCAGCGGGGGGGATCGCTACGAGCAGTACTTC
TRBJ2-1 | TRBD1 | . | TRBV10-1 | CASSDRTGGNEQFF | TGCGCCAGCAGTGACAGGACAGGGGGGAATGAGCAGTTCTTC
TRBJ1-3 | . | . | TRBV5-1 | CASSRDKSSGNTIYF | TGCGCCAGCAGCCGGGACAAGAGCTCTGGAAACACCATATATTTT
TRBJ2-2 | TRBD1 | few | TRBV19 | CATRDRGHTGELFF | TGTGCCACCAGGGACAGGGGGCACACCGGGGAGCTGTTTTTT
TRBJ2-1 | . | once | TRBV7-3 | CASSSPARNEQFF | TGTGCCAGCAGCTCCCCCGCCCGGAATGAGCAGTTCTTC
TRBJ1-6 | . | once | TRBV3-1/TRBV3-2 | CASSPTPRTNSPLHF | TGTGCCAGCAGCCCAACCCCACGAACTAATTCACCCCTCCACTTT
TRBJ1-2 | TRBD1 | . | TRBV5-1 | CASSLGTGNGYTF | TGCGCCAGCAGCTTGGGGACAGGGAATGGCTACACCTTC
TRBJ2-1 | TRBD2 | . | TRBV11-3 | CASSSGLAGGGNEQFF | TGTGCCAGCAGCTCGGGACTAGCGGGGGGAGGCAATGAGCAGTTCTTC